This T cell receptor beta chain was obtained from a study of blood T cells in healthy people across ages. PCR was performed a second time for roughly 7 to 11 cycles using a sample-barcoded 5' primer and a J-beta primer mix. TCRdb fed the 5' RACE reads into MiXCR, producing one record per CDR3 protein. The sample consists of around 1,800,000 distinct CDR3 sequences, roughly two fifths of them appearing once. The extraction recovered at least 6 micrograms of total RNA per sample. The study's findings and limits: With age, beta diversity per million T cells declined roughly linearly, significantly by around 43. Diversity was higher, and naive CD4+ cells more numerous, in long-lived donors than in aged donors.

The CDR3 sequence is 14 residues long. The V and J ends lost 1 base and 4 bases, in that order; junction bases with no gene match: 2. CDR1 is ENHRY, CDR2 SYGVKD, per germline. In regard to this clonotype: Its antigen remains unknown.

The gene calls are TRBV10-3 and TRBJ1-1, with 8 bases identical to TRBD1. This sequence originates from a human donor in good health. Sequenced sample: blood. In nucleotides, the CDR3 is TGTGCCATCAGTGAGTTAGACAGGGGCACTGAAGCTTTCTTT. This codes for CAISELDRGTEAFF.